The next 15 T cell receptor beta chains were all read from a single sample in a study of patients and donors after allogeneic stem cell transplantation. TCRdb analysed the RT-PCR reads with MiXCR anew, one entry per CDR3 protein. The profile shows approximately 200,000 distinct CDR3 sequences, around two fifths of them singletons. The specimen sequenced was blood, either unsorted or a sorted T cell fraction (not recorded which). The receptors were sampled from a human donor who was either an allogeneic HSCT recipient or a stem cell or donor lymphocyte infusion donor (not recorded which). It is not recorded whose cells these are; they may come from a transplant donor.

The rearrangement links TRBV29-1 to TRBJ2-3; 11 bases align to TRBD2. V dropped 7 bases and J dropped 3; count of bases not matched to a gene: 9. This CDR3 has 15 residues. Germline V CDR1 and CDR2: SQVTM, ANQGSEA. CDR3 coding DNA: TGCAGCGGAACGACTAGCGGGACCCGAACAGATACGCAGTATTTT. Its translation is CSGTTSGTRTDTQYF.

DNA of the CDR3: TGTGCCAGCAGCGTACAAAAGTCAGGGTTTACCTACAATGAGCAGTTCTTC. This gives the protein CASSVQKSGFTYNEQFF. The chain has TRBV9 and TRBJ2-1, with D possibly TRBD1 on 5 matching bases. The germline V gene has CDR1 SGDLS and CDR2 YYNGEE. This CDR3 spans 17 amino acids. Deletions cut 1 base from V and 2 bases from J, with 16 bases between. Complete variable domain (other parts from reference TRBV9 and TRBJ2-1): DSGVTQTPKHLITATGQRVTLRCSPRSGDLSVYWYQQSLDQGLQFLIQYYNGEERAKGNILERFSAQQFPDLHSELNLSSLELGDSALYFCASSVQKSGFTYNEQFFGPGTRLTVL.

This clonotype was detected ten times or more. V gene TRBV27 combines with J gene TRBJ2-7, with 11 bases lining up with TRBD2. CDR3 size: 15 residues. With V trimmed by 3 bases and J by 4 bases, 5 bases remained unmatched. Per germline, CDR1 MNHEY and CDR2 SMNVEV (reference sequence). CDR3 sequence (DNA): TGTGCCAGCAGTTTTACTAGCGGGAGTCGATACGAGCAGTACTTC. This encodes CASSFTSGSRYEQYF.

A few counts support this clonotype. The chain combines TRBV27 with TRBJ2-3; TRBD1 agrees at 7 bases. The CDR3 runs 17 residues. V lost 6 bases and J lost 1; bases outside the gene matches: 13. Looked up from germline, CDR1 is MNHEY and CDR2 is SMNVEV (reference sequence). The CDR3, as DNA: TGTGCCAGCAGGGACAGGATCCCCCTCCAAGGCACAGATACGCAGTATTTT. Protein sequence: CASRDRIPLQGTDTQYF.

For the CDR3, the DNA is TGTGCCAGCAGCCAAGAAGAGGCGGCCGGGCCGCTGGAGCAGTACTTC. Its translation: CASSQEEAAGPLEQYF. J is TRBJ2-7 and V is TRBV4-2; D gene uncertain. The V end lost 0 bases, the J end lost 7 bases, and 19 bases lay between the germline ends. CDR1 and CDR2 from the germline V gene are LGHNA and YNFKEQ. The CDR3 is 16 residues long.

The rearrangement links TRBV7-9 to TRBJ2-1; tentatively, D is TRBD1 or TRBD2 (7 bases each). The CDR3 runs 18 residues. The ends were cut back, 5 bases at V and 0 bases at J, with 20 bases in the middle. Germline V gene lookup returns CDR1 SEHNR and CDR2 FQNEAQ (reference sequence). Written as DNA, the CDR3 is TGTGCCAGCAGCCCATCTTACAGGGAGGGGGCCTCCTACAATGAGCAGTTCTTC. This translates into CASSPSYREGASYNEQFF.

This clonotype was observed a few times. V usage is TRBV7-9 and J usage is TRBJ1-5; D call uncertain. Trimming took 1 base from V and 4 from J, leaving 8 bases between them. From germline, CDR1 is SEHNR and CDR2 FQNEAQ (reference sequence). CDR3 length: 14 residues. The CDR3 coding sequence is TGTGCCAGCAGCTTAGATTCGGGAAATCAGCCCCAGCATTTT. It encodes CASSLDSGNQPQHF.

This clonotype has a handful of counts. CDR3 DNA: TGTGCCAGCAGTCCCCCACGGAGATTATTATTGAACACTGAAGCTTTCTTT. Amino acid sequence: CASSPPRRLLLNTEAFF. The rearrangement joins TRBV2 to TRBJ1-1; no firm D call. V shed 5 bases and J shed 0 bases, with 19 bases lying between them. The V gene's germline CDR1 is SNHLY and CDR2 FYNNEI. The CDR3 totals 17 residues.

The rearrangement uses TRBV6-4 and TRBJ2-7; the D is unclear. The ends were cut back, 0 bases at V and 6 bases at J, with 3 bases in the middle. The CDR3 length is 11 residues. Germline CDR1 and CDR2: MRHNA and SNTAGT. The CDR3 sequence: CASSDSREQYF. The DNA for the CDR3 is TGTGCCAGCAGTGACTCGCGCGAGCAGTACTTC.

The chain uses TRBV12-3 or TRBV12-4 and TRBJ1-2, with TRBD1 identical over 7 bases. The CDR3 loop spans 14 amino acids. V lost 6 bases to trimming and J lost 0 bases; unmatched junction nucleotides: 4. The CDR3 region has the DNA TGTGCCAGCAGCCGACAGGGAACTAACTATGGCTACACCTTC. Translation gives CASSRQGTNYGYTF.

This clonotype has a single count. J is TRBJ2-3 and V is TRBV12-3 or TRBV12-4, with TRBD2 matching 9 bases. The CDR3 has 13 residues. Trimming took 10 bases from V and 4 from J; bases not matched to a gene: 6. As DNA, the CDR3 is TGTGCCACCCGTAGCGGGAGTCCAGATACGCAGTATTTT. Its translation: CATRSGSPDTQYF.

The rearrangement uses TRBV28 and TRBJ1-6; the D gene is possibly TRBD1 (5 bases). This CDR3 is 14 amino acids long. CDR1 is MDHEN and CDR2 is SYDVKM in the germline V gene. Between the trimmed V and J ends, which lost 3 bases and 6 bases, there was a span of 9 bases. CDR3 DNA: TGTGCCAGCAGTTTGCCGGGGGGTAATTCACCCCTCCACTTT. Translation gives CASSLPGGNSPLHF.

The chain is built from TRBV5-6 and TRBJ1-2, with 7 bases aligning to TRBD1. In germline, CDR1 is SGHDT, CDR2 YYEEEE. J lost 2 bases, V lost 0 bases, and 16 bases had no gene match. CDR3 length equals 19 residues. The CDR3 here is CASSLEQGTFEDVNYGYTF. In DNA, the CDR3 is TGTGCCAGCAGCTTGGAACAGGGGACGTTCGAGGACGTGAACTATGGCTACACCTTC.

This chain connects TRBV13 to TRBJ2-1; 8 bases are a match to TRBD2. Germline CDR1 is PRHDT and CDR2 is FYEKMQ (reference sequence). This CDR3 has 15 residues. The trim removed 1 base at V and 5 bases at J, leaving 4 bases unmatched. Here the CDR3 DNA reads TGTGCCAGCAGCTTAGCGGGAGGGCCCAACAATGAGCAGTTCTTC. The encoded protein is CASSLAGGPNNEQFF.

There are a few counts of this clonotype. CDR3 loop: CASSLESGGGGYGYTF. CDR3 nucleotides: TGTGCCAGCAGCTTGGAGTCTGGGGGTGGTGGCTATGGCTACACCTTC. The chain combines TRBV5-8 with TRBJ1-2, with TRBD1 as a possible D gene (5 bases). This CDR3 spans 16 amino acids. Deletions cut 0 bases from V and 4 bases from J, with 16 bases between. CDR1 is SGHTS and CDR2 is YDEGEE in the germline V gene.